This TCR beta chain was profiled in a study of blood T cell repertoires in COVID-19. Study information: Nucleic acid was either cDNA or gDNA, and it came from T cells, B-cell-depleted T cells, or PBMCs.

Germline V gives CDR1 KGHDR, CDR2 SFDVKD. The junction had 2 bases not matched to a gene; V was cut back by 4 bases and J by 0 bases. CDR3 length: 15 amino acids. In the original workflow: Amplified reference gene primers provided the basis for estimating nucleated cell counts. Libraries were prepared by immunoSEQ multiplex PCR; TCRdb keeps only in-frame clonotypes and omits some of them. V and J calls and clone size are those listed in that table; D and trimming were worked out from the DNA. The data contain 200,000 to 300,000 clones, roughly 91% of them singletons. The study assigned cohorts using participant-reported clinical history. Donors in Cohort 3 who had recovered were those with two negative PCRs, healthcare professional clearance, or resolution of their symptoms.

This TCR came from a man between 40 and 49 years old who had recovered from COVID-19. Sequenced input: PBMCs or T cells enriched from blood (not recorded which). This chain uses TRBV24-1 with TRBJ2-3; 8 nucleotides match TRBD2. The CDR3 coding sequence is TGTGCCACCAGTGACCCTAGCGGGAGCACAGATACGCAGTATTTT. Its translation is CATSDPSGSTDTQYF.